This TCR beta chain was sequenced during a study of T cell responses to AZD1222 COVID-19 vaccine. Data came from immunoSEQ multiplex PCR; TCRdb stores just in-frame clones and leaves some out. Here the sample spans about 140,000 clones, 92% being singletons. The CDR3 is 15 amino acids. Germline V gene lookup returns CDR1 WSHSY and CDR2 SAAADI. V was cut by 6 bases and J by 0 bases, with 12 bases left in between. The chain carries TRBV10-2 and TRBJ2-1, with D hard to call. This specimen was peripheral blood, taken on day 0 of AZD1222 vaccination. The sequence came from an adult in good health. The CDR3 DNA follows: TGCGCCAGCAGGGATAGAGGCAGCTCCTACAATGAGCAGTTCTTC. This sequence encodes CASRDRGSSYNEQFF.